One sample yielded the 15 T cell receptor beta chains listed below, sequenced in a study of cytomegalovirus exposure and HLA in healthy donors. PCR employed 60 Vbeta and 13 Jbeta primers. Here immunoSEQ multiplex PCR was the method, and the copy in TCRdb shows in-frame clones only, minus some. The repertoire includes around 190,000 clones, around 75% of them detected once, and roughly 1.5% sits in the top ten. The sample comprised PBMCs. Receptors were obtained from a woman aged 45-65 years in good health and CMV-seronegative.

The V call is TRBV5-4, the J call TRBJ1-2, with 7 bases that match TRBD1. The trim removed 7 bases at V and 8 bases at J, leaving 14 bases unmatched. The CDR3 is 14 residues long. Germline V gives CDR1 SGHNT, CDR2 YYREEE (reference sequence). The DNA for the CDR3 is TGTGCCAGCCGTCGGGCAGGGGGACTGCGGGGCTACACCTTC. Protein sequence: CASRRAGGLRGYTF.

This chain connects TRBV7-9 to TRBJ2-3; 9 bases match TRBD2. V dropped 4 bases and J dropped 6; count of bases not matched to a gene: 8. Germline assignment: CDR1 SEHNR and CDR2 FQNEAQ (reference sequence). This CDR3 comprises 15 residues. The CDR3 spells CASSSQAGGWDTQYF. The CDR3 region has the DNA TGTGCCAGCAGCTCCCAAGCGGGGGGCTGGGATACGCAGTATTTT.

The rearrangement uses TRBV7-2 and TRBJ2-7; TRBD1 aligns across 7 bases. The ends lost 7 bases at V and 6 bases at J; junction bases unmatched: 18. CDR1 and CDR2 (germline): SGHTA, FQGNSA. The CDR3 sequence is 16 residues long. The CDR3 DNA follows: TGTGCCAGCACCCAGCTCTTGAGGACAGGCGGAAGCGAGCAGTACTTC. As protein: CASTQLLRTGGSEQYF.

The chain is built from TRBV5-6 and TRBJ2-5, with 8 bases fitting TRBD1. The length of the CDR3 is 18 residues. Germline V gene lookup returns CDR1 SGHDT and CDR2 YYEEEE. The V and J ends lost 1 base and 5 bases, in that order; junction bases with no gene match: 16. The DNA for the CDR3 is TGTGCCAGCAGCTTGTGGCAAAGCGGCAGGGGGCGCGGGGAGACCCAGTACTTC. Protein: CASSLWQSGRGRGETQYF.

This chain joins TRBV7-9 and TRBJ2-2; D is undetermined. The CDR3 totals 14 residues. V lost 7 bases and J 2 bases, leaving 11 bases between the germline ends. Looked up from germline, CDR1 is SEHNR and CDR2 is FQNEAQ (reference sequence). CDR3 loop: CASTPTLNTGELFF. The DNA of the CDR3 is TGTGCCAGCACTCCGACTCTCAACACCGGGGAGCTGTTTTTT.

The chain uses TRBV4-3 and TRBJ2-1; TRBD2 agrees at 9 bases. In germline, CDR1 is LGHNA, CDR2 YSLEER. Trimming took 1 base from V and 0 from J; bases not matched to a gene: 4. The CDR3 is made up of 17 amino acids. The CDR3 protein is CASSQATSGFSYNEQFF. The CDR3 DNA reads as TGCGCCAGCAGCCAAGCTACTAGCGGGTTCTCCTACAATGAGCAGTTCTTC.

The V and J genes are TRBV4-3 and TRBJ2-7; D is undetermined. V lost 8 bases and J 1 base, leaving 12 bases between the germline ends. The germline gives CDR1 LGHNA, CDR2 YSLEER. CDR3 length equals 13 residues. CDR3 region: CASGFGPSYEQYF. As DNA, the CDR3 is TGCGCCAGCGGGTTTGGGCCATCCTACGAGCAGTACTTC.

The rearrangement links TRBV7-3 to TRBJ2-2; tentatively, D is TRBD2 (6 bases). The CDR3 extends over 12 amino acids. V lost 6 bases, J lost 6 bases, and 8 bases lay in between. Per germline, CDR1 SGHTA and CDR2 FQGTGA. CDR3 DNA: TGTGCCAGCAGTCTAGCGTCCGGGGAGCTGTTTTTT. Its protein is CASSLASGELFF.

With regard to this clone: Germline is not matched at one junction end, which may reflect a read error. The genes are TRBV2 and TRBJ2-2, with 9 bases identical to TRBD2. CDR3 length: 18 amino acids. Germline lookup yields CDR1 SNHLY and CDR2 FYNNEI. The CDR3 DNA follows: TGTGCCAGCGGAAGCACCGCGGGCGGGGGGGCGAAGACCGGGGAGCTGTTTTTT. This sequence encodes CASGSTAGGGAKTGELFF.

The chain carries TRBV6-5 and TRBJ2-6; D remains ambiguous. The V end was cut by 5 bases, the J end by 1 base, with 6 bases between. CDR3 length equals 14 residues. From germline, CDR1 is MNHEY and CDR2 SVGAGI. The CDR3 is CASSPPSGANVLTF. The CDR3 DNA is TGTGCCAGCAGTCCTCCGTCTGGGGCCAACGTCCTGACTTTC.

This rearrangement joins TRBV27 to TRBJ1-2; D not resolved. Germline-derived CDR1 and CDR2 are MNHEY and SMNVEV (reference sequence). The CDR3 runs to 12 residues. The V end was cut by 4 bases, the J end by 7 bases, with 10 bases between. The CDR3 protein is CASSSPPRGYTF. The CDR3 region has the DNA TGTGCCAGCAGTTCCCCCCCGCGTGGCTACACCTTC.

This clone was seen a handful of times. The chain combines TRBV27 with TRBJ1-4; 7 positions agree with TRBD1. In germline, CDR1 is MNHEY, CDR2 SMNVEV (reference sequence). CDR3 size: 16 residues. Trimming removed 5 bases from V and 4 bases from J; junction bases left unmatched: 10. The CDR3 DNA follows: TGTGCCAGCAGTACACGTACGACAGGGTTTAATGAAAAACTGTTTTTT. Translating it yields CASSTRTTGFNEKLFF.

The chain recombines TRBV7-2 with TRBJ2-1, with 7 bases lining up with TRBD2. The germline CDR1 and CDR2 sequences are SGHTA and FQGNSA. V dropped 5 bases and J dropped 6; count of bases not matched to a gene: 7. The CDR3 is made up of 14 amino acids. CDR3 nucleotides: TGTGCCAGCAGCCATGACCAGCGGGGCAATGAGCAGTTCTTC. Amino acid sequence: CASSHDQRGNEQFF.

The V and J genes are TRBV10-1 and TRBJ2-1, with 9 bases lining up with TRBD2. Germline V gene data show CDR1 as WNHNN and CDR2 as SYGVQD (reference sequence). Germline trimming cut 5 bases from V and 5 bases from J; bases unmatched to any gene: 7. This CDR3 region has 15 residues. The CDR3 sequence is CASSSGGPYHNEQFF. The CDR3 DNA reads TGCGCCAGCAGTAGCGGGGGGCCCTACCACAATGAGCAGTTCTTC.

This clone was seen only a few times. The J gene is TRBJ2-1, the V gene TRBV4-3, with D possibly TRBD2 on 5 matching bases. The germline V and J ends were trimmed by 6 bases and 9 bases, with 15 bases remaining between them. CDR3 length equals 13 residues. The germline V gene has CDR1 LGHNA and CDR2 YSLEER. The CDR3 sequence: CASRLGPASEQFF. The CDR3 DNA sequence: TGCGCCAGCAGACTAGGCCCAGCCAGTGAGCAGTTCTTC.